The 8 T cell receptor beta chains reported below all come from one sample, sequenced in a study of blood T cells in healthy people across ages. It was with a sample-barcoded 5' primer and a J-beta primer mix that a second PCR of roughly 6 to 12 cycles was run. TCRdb redid the calling of the 5' RACE reads with MiXCR, one entry per CDR3 protein. The table shows just over 800,000 distinct CDR3 sequences, with less than 80% occurring only once. Sequenced material: blood. The receptors were sampled from a young man in good health.

Only a few counts were recorded for this clonotype. The genes are TRBV9 and TRBJ2-3; 8 nucleotides align to TRBD2. The CDR3 consists of 14 residues. Germline CDR1 and CDR2: SGDLS and YYNGEE. J lost 9 bases, V lost 0 bases, and 6 bases had no gene match. The CDR3 DNA reads TGTGCCAGCAGCGTAGGGTCTAGCGGGCAGACGCAGTATTTT. This gives the protein CASSVGSSGQTQYF.

The V and J genes are TRBV5-8 and TRBJ1-1; D uncertain. V lost 3 bases to trimming and J lost 3 bases, with 12 bases between them. This CDR3 contains 14 residues. The germline V gene has CDR1 SGHTS and CDR2 YDEGEE. The CDR3 DNA is TGTGCCAGCAGCTGGTTTCGGGATTACACTGAAGCTTTCTTT. It translates to CASSWFRDYTEAFF.

This sequence joins TRBV6-5 and TRBJ2-1; D is undetermined. The CDR3 runs to 15 residues. V was clipped by 0 bases and J by 5 bases, with 11 bases between them. Looked up from germline, CDR1 is MNHEY and CDR2 is SVGAGI. The CDR3 reads CASSYSIYGDNEQFF. The CDR3 DNA follows: TGTGCCAGCAGTTACTCCATATATGGAGACAATGAGCAGTTCTTC.

The chain recombines TRBV25-1 with TRBJ1-2; D is possibly TRBD1 (6 bases). This CDR3 has 14 residues. Looked up from germline, CDR1 is MGHDK and CDR2 is SYGVNS. Trimming left V 0 bases short and J 2 bases short, with 7 bases between. CDR3 amino acids: CASSEYGQNYGYTF. The CDR3 DNA sequence: TGTGCCAGCAGTGAATACGGACAGAACTATGGCTACACCTTC.

V gene TRBV6-6 combines with J gene TRBJ2-1; TRBD1 agrees at 7 bases. CDR1 and CDR2 from the germline V gene are MNHNY and SVGAGI (reference sequence). The CDR3 runs 17 residues. V was clipped by 7 bases and J by 5 bases; unmatched bases: 17. The CDR3 sequence is CASKLSRDRVSNNEQFF. The CDR3, as DNA: TGTGCCAGCAAATTAAGCCGGGACAGAGTCTCTAACAATGAGCAGTTCTTC.

The J gene is TRBJ2-1, the V gene TRBV4-3; 9 bases line up with TRBD2. The CDR3 extends over 16 amino acids. The germline CDR1 and CDR2 sequences are LGHNA and YSLEER. V lost 1 base, J lost 5 bases, and 6 bases stayed unmatched. The CDR3, as DNA: TGCGCCAGCAGCCAAGGGCTGACTAGCGGAAACAATGAGCAGTTCTTC. It yields the protein CASSQGLTSGNNEQFF.

This chain links TRBV28 with TRBJ2-1; D possibly corresponds to TRBD2 (6 bases). The germline V gene encodes CDR1 MDHEN and CDR2 SYDVKM. Trimming took off 8 bases at V and 7 bases at J, with 15 bases between the two ends. CDR3 length: 13 residues. Here the CDR3 DNA reads TGTGCCAGCGTCCGGGGGTATCGGAATGAGCAGTTCTTC. Residues: CASVRGYRNEQFF. The full variable domain, with the rest looked up from reference TRBV28 and TRBJ2-1, is DVKVTQSSRYLVKRTGEKVFLECVQDMDHENMFWYRQDPGLGLRLIYFSYDVKMKEKGDIPEGYSVSREKKERFSLILESASTNQTSMYLCASVRGYRNEQFFGPGTRLTVL.

CDR3 amino acids: CASSPDDTGELFF. CDR3 coding DNA: TGTGCCAGCAGCCCGGATGACACCGGGGAGCTGTTTTTT. The chain uses TRBV6-2 or TRBV6-3 and TRBJ2-2, with unresolved D. The CDR3 spans 13 residues. Germline V lookup: CDR1 MNHEY, CDR2 SVGEGT. Trimming shortened V by 6 bases and J by 3 bases, and 8 bases separated the two germline ends.